This T cell receptor (beta chain) was retrieved from a study of T cells in Graves' hyperthyroidism and ophthalmopathy. In the study overall: Peripheral blood draws took place at initial diagnosis, ahead of any treatment.

This clonotype was counted a few times. There were TCR beta CDR3 regions amplified from RNA transcripts. During a first-round RT-PCR of the TCR CDR3, the HTBI primer set was used. TCRdb reprocessed the multiplex PCR reads with MiXCR, giving one entry per CDR3 protein. The sample records fewer than 900,000 distinct CDR3 sequences, 15% to 20% being singletons. Trimming took 3 bases from V and 5 from J, leaving 13 bases between them. The CDR3 runs 14 residues. Germline values: CDR1 KGHSH, CDR2 LQKENI. Sequenced: blood. This clonotype was sampled from a man aged 18 to 30 with Graves' hyperthyroidism. This chain connects TRBV18 to TRBJ1-1; D is ambiguous. This chain's CDR3 is CASSPLAGRTEAFF. Written as DNA, the CDR3 is TGTGCCAGCTCACCCTTGGCCGGAAGAACTGAAGCTTTCTTT.